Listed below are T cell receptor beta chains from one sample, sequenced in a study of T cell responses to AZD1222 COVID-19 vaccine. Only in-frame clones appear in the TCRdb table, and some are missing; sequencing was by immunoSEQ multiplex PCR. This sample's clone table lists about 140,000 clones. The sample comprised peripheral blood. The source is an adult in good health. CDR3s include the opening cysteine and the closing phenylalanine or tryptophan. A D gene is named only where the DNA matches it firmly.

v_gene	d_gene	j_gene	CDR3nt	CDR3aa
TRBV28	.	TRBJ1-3	TGTGCCAGCCGACGGAGGGGGTCCTCTGGAAACACCATATATTTT	CASRRRGSSGNTIYF
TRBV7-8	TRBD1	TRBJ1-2	TGTGCCAGCAGTTATAGGGGACAGGGAGGGTTGAGCTATGGCTACACCTTC	CASSYRGQGGLSYGYTF
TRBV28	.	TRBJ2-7	TGTGCCAGCAGTCCCCCGGCCCCAGGCCCCTACGAGCAGTACTTC	CASSPPAPGPYEQYF
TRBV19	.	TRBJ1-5	TGTGCCAGTAGTATAGCAGGGTCTCAGCCCCAGCATTTT	CASSIAGSQPQHF
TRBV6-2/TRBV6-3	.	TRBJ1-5	TGTGCCAGCAGTTACGGGGATCAGCCCCAGCATTTT	CASSYGDQPQHF
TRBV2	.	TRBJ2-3	TGTGCCAGCGGCGGGACCCAGGTTGGAACAACGCAGTATTTT	CASGGTQVGTTQYF
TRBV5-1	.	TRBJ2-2	TGCGCCAGCAGCTTGGTATTAGCCCACACCGGGGAGCTGTTTTTT	CASSLVLAHTGELFF
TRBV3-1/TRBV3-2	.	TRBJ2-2	TGTGCCAGCAGCGAAGGGGGGAGGCAGCGGTTCGGGGAGCTGTTTTTT	CASSEGGRQRFGELFF
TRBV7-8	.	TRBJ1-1	TGTGCCAGCAGCTTCCTGGCAGGTTTGAACACTGAAGCTTTCTTT	CASSFLAGLNTEAFF
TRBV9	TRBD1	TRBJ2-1	TGTGCCAGCAGCGTCCGGGACAGCACCTACAATGAGCAGTTCTTC	CASSVRDSTYNEQFF
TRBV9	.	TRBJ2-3	TGTGCCAGCAGCGTGGGTGTCGGAGCCCCGGGCACAGATACGCAGTATTTT	CASSVGVGAPGTDTQYF
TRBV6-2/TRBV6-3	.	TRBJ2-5	TGTGCCAGCAGTGACGGCTACCAAGAGACCCAGTACTTC	CASSDGYQETQYF
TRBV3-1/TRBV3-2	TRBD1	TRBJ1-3	TGTGCCAGCAGCAACAGGGGGATCTCTGGAAACACCATATATTTT	CASSNRGISGNTIYF
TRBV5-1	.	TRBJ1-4	TGCGCCAGCAGCTTGGGTCCTGCAACTAATGAAAAACTGTTTTTT	CASSLGPATNEKLFF
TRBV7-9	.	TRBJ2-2	TGTGCCAGCACCACCAGGACGAACACCGGGGAGCTGTTTTTT	CASTTRTNTGELFF
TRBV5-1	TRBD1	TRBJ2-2	TGCGCCAGCAGCTTGGATGGACAGGGGGCATCAACCGGGGAGCTGTTTTTT	CASSLDGQGASTGELFF